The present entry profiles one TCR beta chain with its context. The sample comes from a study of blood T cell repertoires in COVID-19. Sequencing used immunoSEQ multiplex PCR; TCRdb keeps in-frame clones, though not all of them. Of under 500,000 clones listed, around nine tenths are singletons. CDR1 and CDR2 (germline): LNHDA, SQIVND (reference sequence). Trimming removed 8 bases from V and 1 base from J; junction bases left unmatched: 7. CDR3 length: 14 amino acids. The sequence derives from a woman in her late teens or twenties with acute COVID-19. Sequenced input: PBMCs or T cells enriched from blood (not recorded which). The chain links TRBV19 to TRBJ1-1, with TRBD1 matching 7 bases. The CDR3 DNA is TGTGCCAGTTTCCCCCGGACAGGGAACACTGAAGCTTTCTTT. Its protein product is CASFPRTGNTEAFF.